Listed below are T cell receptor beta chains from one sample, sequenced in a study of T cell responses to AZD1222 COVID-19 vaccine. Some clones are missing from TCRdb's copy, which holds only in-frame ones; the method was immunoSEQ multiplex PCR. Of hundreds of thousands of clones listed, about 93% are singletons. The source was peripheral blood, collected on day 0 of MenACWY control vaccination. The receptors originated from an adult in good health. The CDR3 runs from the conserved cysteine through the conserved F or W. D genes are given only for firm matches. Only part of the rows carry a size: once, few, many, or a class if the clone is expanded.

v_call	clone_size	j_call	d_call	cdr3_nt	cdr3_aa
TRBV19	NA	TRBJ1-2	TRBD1	TGTGCCAGTAGTGGCAGACAGGGGGATGGCTACACCTTC	CASSGRQGDGYTF
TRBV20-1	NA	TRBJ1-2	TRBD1	TGCAGTGCTAGTGACAGGGACACCTTTCTCTATGGCTACACCTTC	CSASDRDTFLYGYTF
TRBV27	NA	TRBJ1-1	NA	TGTGCCAGCAGGCCCTGGGACGGGAAGAACACTGAAGCTTTCTTT	CASRPWDGKNTEAFF
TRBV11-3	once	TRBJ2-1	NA	TGTGCCAGCTCCGCTTCGTGGGGGGGGGCCCTCCTTTTCAATGAGCAGTTCTTC	CASSASWGGALLFNEQFF
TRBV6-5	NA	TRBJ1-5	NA	TGTGCCAGCAGTTACGCACAAGGGCCCCAGCATTTT	CASSYAQGPQHF
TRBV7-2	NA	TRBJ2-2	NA	TGTGCCAGCAGACTTGACTCGAACACCGGGGAGCTGTTTTTT	CASRLDSNTGELFF
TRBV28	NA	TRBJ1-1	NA	TGTGCCAGCAGAATCGAGTTAACAGGTGAAGCTTTCTTT	CASRIELTGEAFF
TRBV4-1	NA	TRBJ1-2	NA	TGCGCCAGCAGCCAAGAGGCGGTCTCTAACTATGGCTACACCTTC	CASSQEAVSNYGYTF
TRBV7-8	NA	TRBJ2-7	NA	TGTGCCAGCAGCTTGGGGACTGGACAGTACGAGCAGTACTTC	CASSLGTGQYEQYF
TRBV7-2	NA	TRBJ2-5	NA	TGTGCCAGCAGCGTAACCCCGGGGGTAGAGACCCAGTACTTC	CASSVTPGVETQYF
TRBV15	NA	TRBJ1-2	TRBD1	TGTGCCACCAGCAGAGAAAGGGGGCGCGGCTATGGCTACACCTTC	CATSRERGRGYGYTF
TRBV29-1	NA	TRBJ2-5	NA	TGCAGCGTTTTGGTCGGAGAAGAGACCCAGTACTTC	CSVLVGEETQYF
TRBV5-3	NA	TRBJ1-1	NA	TGTGCCAGAAGCTTTCCCCCAGACACCACTGAAGCTTTCTTT	CARSFPPDTTEAFF
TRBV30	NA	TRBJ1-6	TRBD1	TGTGCCTGGGCTCGGGACAGGGGGTCACCCCTCCACTTT	CAWARDRGSPLHF
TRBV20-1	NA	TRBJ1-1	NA	TGCAGTGCTAGTAAAATGACAGACAAAGGCACTGAAGCTTTCTTT	CSASKMTDKGTEAFF
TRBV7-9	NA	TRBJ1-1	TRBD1	TGTGCCAGCAGCTTAGATAGGGGGCCTGCTTTCTTT	CASSLDRGPAFF
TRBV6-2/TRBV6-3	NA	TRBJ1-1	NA	TGTGCCAGCAGCCAGGAGGGCTTCACTGAAGCTTTCTTT	CASSQEGFTEAFF
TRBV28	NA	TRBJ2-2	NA	TGTGCCAGCAGCCCTACAGGGCACACCGGGGAGCTGTTTTTT	CASSPTGHTGELFF
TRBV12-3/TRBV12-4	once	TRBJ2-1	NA	TGTGCCAGCAGCTTCCGCCGCCCAGGGCAGTTCTTC	CASSFRRPGQFF
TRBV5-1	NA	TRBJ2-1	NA	TGCGCCAGCAGCTTGGCCGGGACATTGAGGAACAATGAGCAGTTCTTC	CASSLAGTLRNNEQFF
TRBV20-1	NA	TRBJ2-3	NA	TGCAGTGCCGCAAGGGGCAATACGCAGTATTTT	CSAARGNTQYF
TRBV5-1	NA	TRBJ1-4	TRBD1	TGCGCCAGCAGCTGGGCGCTTCGGGACAGGAGTGAAAAACTGTTTTTT	CASSWALRDRSEKLFF
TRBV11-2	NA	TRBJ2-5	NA	TGTGCCAGCAGCTTAATCCCAGGGACAGAGACCCAGTACTTC	CASSLIPGTETQYF
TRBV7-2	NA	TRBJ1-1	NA	TGTGCCAGCTGTATGACGGGGATGAACACTGAAGCTTTCTTT	CASCMTGMNTEAFF
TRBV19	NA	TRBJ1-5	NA	TGTGCCAGTAGTATTTTAGGGAATAGCAATCAGCCCCAGCATTTT	CASSILGNSNQPQHF
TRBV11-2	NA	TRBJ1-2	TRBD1	TGTGCCAGCAGCTTAGATGGACAGGGGGGGAACTATGGCTACACCTTC	CASSLDGQGGNYGYTF
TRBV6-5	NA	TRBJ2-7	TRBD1	TGTGCCAGCAGGCATTACCGGGACAGAGCCTACGGGCAGTACTTC	CASRHYRDRAYGQYF
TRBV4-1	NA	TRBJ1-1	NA	TGCGCCAGCAGCACCCGGGGGGCTAACACTGAAGCTTTCTTT	CASSTRGANTEAFF
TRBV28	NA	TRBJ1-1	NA	TGTGCCAGCAGCCCGGGTAAGGGGGTTGGCACTGAAGCTTTCTTT	CASSPGKGVGTEAFF
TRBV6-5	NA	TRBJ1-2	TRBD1	TGTGCCAGCAGTAGGGACAGGGCCAACTATGGCTACACCTTC	CASSRDRANYGYTF
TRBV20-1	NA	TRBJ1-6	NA	TGCAGCACCACGGGCCTCCACTTT	CSTTGLHF
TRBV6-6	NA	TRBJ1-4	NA	TGTGCCAGCAGCCCACCCCAGCGAGGTCATCAACTGTTTTTT	CASSPPQRGHQLFF
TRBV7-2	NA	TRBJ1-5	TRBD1	TGTGCCAGCAGCATCGACAGGGGTCAGCCCCAGCATTTT	CASSIDRGQPQHF
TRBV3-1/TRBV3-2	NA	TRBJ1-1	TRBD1	TGTGCCAGCAGCCAAGGAGGGACAGGGGGTAGCACTGAAGCTTTCTTT	CASSQGGTGGSTEAFF
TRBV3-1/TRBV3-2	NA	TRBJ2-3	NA	TGTGCCAGCCCCTCTGCCACAGATACGCAGTATTTT	CASPSATDTQYF
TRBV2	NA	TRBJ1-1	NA	TGTGCCAGCAGCGTCCGGGGAGGGCAGGTTATGAACACTGAAGCTTTCTTT	CASSVRGGQVMNTEAFF
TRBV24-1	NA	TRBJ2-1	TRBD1	TGTGCCACCAGTGAGTCGACAGGGGTCTCCTACAATGAGCAGTTCTTC	CATSESTGVSYNEQFF
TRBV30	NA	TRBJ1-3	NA	TGTGCCTGGAGTCTCAGGTCCTCTGGAAACACCATATATTTT	CAWSLRSSGNTIYF
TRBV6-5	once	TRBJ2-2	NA	TGTGCCAGCAGTTATTTAGGGCTCATGGGAGGCGGGGAGCTGTTTTTT	CASSYLGLMGGGELFF
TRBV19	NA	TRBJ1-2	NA	TGTGCCAGTAGTGGAGGGGACTATGGCTACACCTTC	CASSGGDYGYTF
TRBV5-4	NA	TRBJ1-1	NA	TGTGCCAGCAGCTTGGCGGGGCAGACGGGCACTGAAGCTTTCTTT	CASSLAGQTGTEAFF
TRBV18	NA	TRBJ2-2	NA	TGTGCCAGCTCACCATCTTCGAACACCGGGGAGCTGTTTTTT	CASSPSSNTGELFF
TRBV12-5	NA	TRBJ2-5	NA	TGTGCTAGTGACGTAGGACCGAGAGCCAGAGAGACCCAGTACTTC	CASDVGPRARETQYF
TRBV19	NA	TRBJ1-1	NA	TGTGCCAGTAGAAACCCTCCGGGCAGCCCGAACACTGAAGCTTTCTTT	CASRNPPGSPNTEAFF
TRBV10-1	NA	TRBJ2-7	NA	TGCGCCAGCAGTGGGAATCGGGCAGCGAGCTCCTACGAGCAGTACTTC	CASSGNRAASSYEQYF
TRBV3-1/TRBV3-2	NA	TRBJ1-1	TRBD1	TGTGCCAGCACAATCGGGGGGACAGGGTCTGAAGCTTTCTTT	CASTIGGTGSEAFF
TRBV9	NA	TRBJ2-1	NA	TGTGCCAGCAGCGTAGCTGACAGATCGCTTGATTACAATGAGCAGTTCTTC	CASSVADRSLDYNEQFF
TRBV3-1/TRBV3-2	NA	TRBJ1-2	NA	TGTGCCAGCAGCCAAGTACCGACCAGGCCCACTAACTATGGCTACACCTTC	CASSQVPTRPTNYGYTF
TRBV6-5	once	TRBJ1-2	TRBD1	TGTGCCAGCAGACAGACAGGGGTCGGCTACACCTTC	CASRQTGVGYTF